The 8 T cell receptor beta chains below were found in one sample sequenced in a study of technical replicates of blood from several donors. TCRdb keeps only in-frame clones here, not all; method: immunoSEQ multiplex PCR. The sample includes around 71,000 clones, 80% to 95% of them seen just once. The sample comprised T cells isolated from PBMCs. The origin of the receptors is a human donor in good health.

The V and J genes are TRBV4-1 and TRBJ2-7; 7 nucleotides match TRBD2. Trimming took 2 bases from V and 0 from J; bases not matched to a gene: 4. Germline V CDR1 and CDR2: MGHRA, YSYEKL. There are 15 residues in the CDR3. This CDR3 is CASSQTRDYSYEQYF. The DNA for the CDR3 is TGCGCCAGCAGCCAAACCCGGGACTACTCCTACGAGCAGTACTTC.

The rearrangement uses TRBV7-3 and TRBJ1-2; 9 nucleotides align to TRBD1. Germline-derived CDR1 and CDR2 are SGHTA and FQGTGA. With V trimmed by 6 bases and J by 7 bases, 9 bases remained unmatched. CDR3 length: 14 residues. DNA for the CDR3: TGTGCCAGCAGACAAGAACAGGGGGCCGCTGGCTACACCTTC. Protein: CASRQEQGAAGYTF.

The rearrangement links TRBV18 to TRBJ2-5; 13 nucleotides line up with TRBD2. The CDR3 spans 15 residues. The junction had 2 bases not matched to a gene; V was cut back by 6 bases and J by 1 base. In germline, CDR1 is KGHSH, CDR2 LQKENI. CDR3: CASSGTSGTQETQYF. CDR3 nucleotides: TGTGCCAGCTCCGGGACTAGCGGGACCCAAGAGACCCAGTACTTC.

This chain joins TRBV7-9 and TRBJ2-1, with D unclear. Per the germline V gene, CDR1 is SEHNR and CDR2 is FQNEAQ (reference sequence). The CDR3 is 12 residues long. V dropped 3 bases and J dropped 10 bases, with 10 bases sitting between them. CDR3 coding DNA: TGTGCCAGCAGCTTTGGCCCCACCGAGCAGTTCTTC. Residues: CASSFGPTEQFF.

The gene calls are TRBV4-1 and TRBJ2-7; 8 positions agree with TRBD2. CDR3 length: 16 residues. Germline CDR1 is MGHRA and CDR2 is YSYEKL. Trimming cost V 0 bases and J 5 bases; bases outside gene matches: 9. For the CDR3, the DNA is TGCGCCAGCAGCCAAGATCAGACTAGCGATTACGACGAGCAGTACTTC. Protein sequence: CASSQDQTSDYDEQYF.

V gene TRBV9 combines with J gene TRBJ1-5; D may be TRBD1 (6 bases). There are 14 residues in the CDR3. The germline gives CDR1 SGDLS, CDR2 YYNGEE. V was trimmed by 3 bases and J by 8 bases, leaving 15 bases between them. CDR3 bases: TGTGCCAGCAGCGGAGGGGGAGGGAGGGAGCCCCAGCATTTT. Residues: CASSGGGGREPQHF.

The chain is built from TRBV27 and TRBJ1-1; D is ambiguous. Germline CDR1 MNHEY, CDR2 SMNVEV (reference sequence). V was pared by 3 bases and J by 4 bases, with 12 bases between. The CDR3 spans 14 residues. CDR3 nucleotides: TGTGCCAGCAGTTTTACCGGGAGCGGCACTGAAGCTTTCTTT. Translating gives CASSFTGSGTEAFF.

This chain uses TRBV4-1 with TRBJ1-5; 7 bases agree with TRBD1. The CDR3 sequence is 15 residues long. V lost 0 bases to trimming and J lost 9 bases; unmatched junction nucleotides: 8. Germline values: CDR1 MGHRA, CDR2 YSYEKL. CDR3 residues: CASSQENRGGWPQHF. The CDR3 DNA reads TGCGCCAGCAGCCAAGAAAACAGGGGCGGGTGGCCCCAGCATTTT.